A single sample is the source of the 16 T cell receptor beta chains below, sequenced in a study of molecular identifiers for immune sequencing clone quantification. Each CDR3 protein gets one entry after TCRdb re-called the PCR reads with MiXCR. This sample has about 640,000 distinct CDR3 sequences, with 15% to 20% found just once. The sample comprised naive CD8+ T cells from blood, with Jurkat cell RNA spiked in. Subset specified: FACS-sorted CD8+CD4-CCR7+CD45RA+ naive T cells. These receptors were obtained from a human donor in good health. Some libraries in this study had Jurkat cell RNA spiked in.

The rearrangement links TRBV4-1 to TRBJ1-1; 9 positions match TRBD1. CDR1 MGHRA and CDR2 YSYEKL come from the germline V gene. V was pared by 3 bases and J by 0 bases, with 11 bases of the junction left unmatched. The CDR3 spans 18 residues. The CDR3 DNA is TGCGCCAGCAGCCACCAACCGACAGGGGGTGGGTTGAACACTGAAGCTTTCTTT. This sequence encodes CASSHQPTGGGLNTEAFF.

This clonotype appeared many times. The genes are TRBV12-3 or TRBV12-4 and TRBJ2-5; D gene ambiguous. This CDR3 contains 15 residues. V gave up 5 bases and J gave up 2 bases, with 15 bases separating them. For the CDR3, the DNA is TGTGCCAGCAGTCCCCGGTCGGGCTCGCAAGAGACCCAGTACTTC. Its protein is CASSPRSGSQETQYF.

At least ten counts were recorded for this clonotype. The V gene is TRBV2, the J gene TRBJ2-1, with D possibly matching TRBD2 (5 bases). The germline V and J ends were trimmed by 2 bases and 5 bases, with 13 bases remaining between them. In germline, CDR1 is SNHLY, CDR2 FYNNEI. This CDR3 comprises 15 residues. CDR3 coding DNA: TGTGCCAGCAGTGAAATGAGACTAACTAACAATGAGCAGTTCTTC. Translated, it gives CASSEMRLTNNEQFF.

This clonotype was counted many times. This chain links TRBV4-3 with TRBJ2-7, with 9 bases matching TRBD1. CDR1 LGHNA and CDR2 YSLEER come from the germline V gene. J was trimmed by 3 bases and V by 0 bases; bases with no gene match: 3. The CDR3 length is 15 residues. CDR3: CASSQEDRGFYEQYF. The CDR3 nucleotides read TGCGCCAGCAGCCAAGAAGACAGGGGGTTCTACGAGCAGTACTTC.

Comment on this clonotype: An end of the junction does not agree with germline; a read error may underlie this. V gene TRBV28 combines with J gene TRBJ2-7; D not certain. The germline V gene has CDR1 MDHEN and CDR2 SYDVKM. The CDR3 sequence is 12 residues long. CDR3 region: CACSLISYEQYF. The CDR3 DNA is TGTGCCTGCAGCCTGATCTCCTACGAGCAGTACTTC.

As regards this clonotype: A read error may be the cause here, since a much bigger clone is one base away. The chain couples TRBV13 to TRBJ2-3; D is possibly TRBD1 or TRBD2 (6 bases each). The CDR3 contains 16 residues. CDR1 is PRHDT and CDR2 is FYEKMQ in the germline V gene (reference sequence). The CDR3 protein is CASSSPRGLSTDAQYF. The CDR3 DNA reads TGTGCCAGCAGTTCCCCCCGGGGGCTTAGCACAGATGCGCAGTATTTT.

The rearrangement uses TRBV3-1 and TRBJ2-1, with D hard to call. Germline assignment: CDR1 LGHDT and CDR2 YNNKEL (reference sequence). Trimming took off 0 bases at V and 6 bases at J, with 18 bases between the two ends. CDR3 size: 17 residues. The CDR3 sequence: CASSQDWGLSFPNEQFF. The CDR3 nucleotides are TGTGCCAGCAGCCAAGATTGGGGTCTTTCGTTTCCCAATGAGCAGTTCTTC.

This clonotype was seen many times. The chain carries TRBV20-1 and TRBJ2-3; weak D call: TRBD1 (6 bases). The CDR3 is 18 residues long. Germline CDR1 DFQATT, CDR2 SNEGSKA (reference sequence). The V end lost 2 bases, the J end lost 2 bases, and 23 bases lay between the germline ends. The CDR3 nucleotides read TGCAGTGCTAGACCTAAGAACCCAGACAGGCGCCTCACAGATACGCAGTATTTT. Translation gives CSARPKNPDRRLTDTQYF.

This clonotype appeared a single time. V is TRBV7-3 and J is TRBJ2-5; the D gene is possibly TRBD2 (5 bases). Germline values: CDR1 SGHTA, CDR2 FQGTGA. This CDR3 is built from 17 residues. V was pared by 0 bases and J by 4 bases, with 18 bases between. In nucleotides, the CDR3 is TGTGCCAGCAGCTTAACTCCCTTCCTGAGGGTTGGAGAGACCCAGTACTTC. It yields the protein CASSLTPFLRVGETQYF.

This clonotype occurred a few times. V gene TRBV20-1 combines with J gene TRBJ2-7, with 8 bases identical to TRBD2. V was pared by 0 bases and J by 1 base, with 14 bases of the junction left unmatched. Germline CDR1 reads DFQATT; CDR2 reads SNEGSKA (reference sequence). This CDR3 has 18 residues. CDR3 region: CSARDSLVAGRLSYEQYF. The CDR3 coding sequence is TGCAGTGCTAGAGACAGCTTGGTAGCGGGGCGCCTTTCCTACGAGCAGTACTTC.

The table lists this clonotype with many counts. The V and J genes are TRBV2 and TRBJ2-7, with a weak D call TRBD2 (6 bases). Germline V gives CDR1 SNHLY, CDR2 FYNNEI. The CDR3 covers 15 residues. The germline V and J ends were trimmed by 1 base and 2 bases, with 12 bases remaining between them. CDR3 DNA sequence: TGTGCCAGCAGTGAAGGGGGGGTGCCCACCTACGAGCAGTACTTC. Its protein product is CASSEGGVPTYEQYF.

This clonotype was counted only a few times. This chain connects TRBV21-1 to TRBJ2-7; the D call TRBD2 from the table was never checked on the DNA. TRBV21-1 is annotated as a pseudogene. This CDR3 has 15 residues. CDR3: CASSKVEGPLSEQYF. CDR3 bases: TGTGCCAGCAGCAAAGTCGAGGGACCTCTGAGCGAGCAGTACTTC.

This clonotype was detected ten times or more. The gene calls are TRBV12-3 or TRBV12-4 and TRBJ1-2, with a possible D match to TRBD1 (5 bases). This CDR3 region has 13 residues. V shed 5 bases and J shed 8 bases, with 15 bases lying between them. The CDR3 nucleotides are TGTGCCAGCAGTCCTAGCAGGGTTGACGGCTACACCTTC. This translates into CASSPSRVDGYTF.

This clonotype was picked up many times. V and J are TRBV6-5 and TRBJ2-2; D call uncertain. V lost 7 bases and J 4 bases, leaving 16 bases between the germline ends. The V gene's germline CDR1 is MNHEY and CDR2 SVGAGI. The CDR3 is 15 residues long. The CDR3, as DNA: TGTGCCAGCAACTGGGAAGGCGTCGGCACCGGGGAGCTGTTTTTT. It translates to CASNWEGVGTGELFF.

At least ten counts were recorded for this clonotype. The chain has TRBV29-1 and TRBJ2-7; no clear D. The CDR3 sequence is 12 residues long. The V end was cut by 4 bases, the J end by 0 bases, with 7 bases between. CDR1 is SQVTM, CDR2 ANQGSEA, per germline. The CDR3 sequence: CSVGVYSYEQYF. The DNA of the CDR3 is TGCAGCGTTGGGGTATACTCCTACGAGCAGTACTTC.

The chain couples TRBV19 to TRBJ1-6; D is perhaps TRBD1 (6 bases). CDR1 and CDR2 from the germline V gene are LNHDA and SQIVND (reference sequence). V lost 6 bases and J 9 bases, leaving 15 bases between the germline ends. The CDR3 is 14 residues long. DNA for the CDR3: TGTGCCAGTAGCTTCTCCCCAGGGGCTTCACCCCTCCACTTT. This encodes CASSFSPGASPLHF. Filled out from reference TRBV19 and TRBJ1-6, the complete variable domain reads DGGITQSPKYLFRKEGQNVTLSCEQNLNHDAMYWYRQDPGQGLRLIYYSQIVNDFQKGDIAEGYSVSREKKESFPLTVTSAQKNPTAFYLCASSFSPGASPLHFGNGTRLTVT.